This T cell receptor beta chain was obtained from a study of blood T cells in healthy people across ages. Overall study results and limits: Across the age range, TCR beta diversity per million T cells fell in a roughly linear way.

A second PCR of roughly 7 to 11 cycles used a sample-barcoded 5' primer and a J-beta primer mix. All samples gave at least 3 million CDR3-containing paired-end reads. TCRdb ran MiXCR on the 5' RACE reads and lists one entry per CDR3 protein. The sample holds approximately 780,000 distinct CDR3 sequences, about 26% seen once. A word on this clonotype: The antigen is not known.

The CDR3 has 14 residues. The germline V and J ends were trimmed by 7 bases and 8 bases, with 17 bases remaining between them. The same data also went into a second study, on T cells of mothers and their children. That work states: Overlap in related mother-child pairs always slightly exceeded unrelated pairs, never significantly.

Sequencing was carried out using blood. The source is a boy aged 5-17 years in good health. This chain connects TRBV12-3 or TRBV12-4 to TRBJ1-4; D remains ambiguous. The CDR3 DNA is TGTGCCAGCACCAGGATCCACGGAGGGGAAAAACTGTTTTTT. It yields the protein CASTRIHGGEKLFF.